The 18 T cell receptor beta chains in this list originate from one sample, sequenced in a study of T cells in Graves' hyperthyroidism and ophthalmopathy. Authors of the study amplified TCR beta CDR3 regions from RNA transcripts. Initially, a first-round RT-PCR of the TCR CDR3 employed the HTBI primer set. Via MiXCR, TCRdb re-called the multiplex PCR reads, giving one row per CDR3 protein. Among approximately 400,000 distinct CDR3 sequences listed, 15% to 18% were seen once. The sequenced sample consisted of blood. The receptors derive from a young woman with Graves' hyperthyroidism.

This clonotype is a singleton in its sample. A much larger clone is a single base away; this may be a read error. The CDR3 nucleotides read TGTGCCAGCTCACCACAGGGGTCCGGATCACCCCTCCACTTT. It specifies CASSPQGSGSPLHF. The chain is built from TRBV18 and TRBJ1-6; a possible D gene is TRBD1 (5 bases). V dropped 1 base and J dropped 10 bases, with 11 bases sitting between them. The CDR3 is 14 residues long. Germline V gene lookup returns CDR1 KGHSH and CDR2 LQKENI.

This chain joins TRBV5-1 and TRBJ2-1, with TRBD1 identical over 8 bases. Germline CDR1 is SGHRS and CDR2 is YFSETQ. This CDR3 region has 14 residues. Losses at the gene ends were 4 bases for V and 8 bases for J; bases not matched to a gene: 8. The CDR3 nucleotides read TGCGCCAGCAGCCCGTGGACAGGGCGTGATGAGCAGTTCTTC. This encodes CASSPWTGRDEQFF.

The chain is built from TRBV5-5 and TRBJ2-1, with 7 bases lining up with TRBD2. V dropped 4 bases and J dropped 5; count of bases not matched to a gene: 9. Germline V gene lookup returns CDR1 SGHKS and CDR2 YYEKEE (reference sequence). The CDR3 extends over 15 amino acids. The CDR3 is CASSLGGVGHNEQFF. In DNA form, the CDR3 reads TGTGCCAGCAGCCTGGGGGGGGTCGGCCACAATGAGCAGTTCTTC.

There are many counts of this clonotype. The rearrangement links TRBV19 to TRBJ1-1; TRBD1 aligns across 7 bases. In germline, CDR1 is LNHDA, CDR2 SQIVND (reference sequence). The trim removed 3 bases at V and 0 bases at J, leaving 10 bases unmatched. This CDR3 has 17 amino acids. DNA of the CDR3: TGTGCCAGTAGTATTATGAGGGCGACAGGGATGAACACTGAAGCTTTCTTT. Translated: CASSIMRATGMNTEAFF.

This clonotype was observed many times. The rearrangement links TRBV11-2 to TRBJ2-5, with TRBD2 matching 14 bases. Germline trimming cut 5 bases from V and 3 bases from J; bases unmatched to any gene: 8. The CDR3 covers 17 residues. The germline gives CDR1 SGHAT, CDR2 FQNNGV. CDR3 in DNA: TGTGCCAGCAGCCCGAGGTTGGGACTAGCGGGGGAAGAGACCCAGTACTTC. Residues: CASSPRLGLAGEETQYF.

The CDR3 loop is CASTGISGGALDEQFF. The CDR3 DNA is TGCGCCAGCACCGGGATTAGCGGGGGGGCCTTGGATGAGCAGTTCTTC. The J gene is TRBJ2-1, the V gene TRBV5-1; 11 bases are shared with TRBD2. Germline V gene lookup returns CDR1 SGHRS and CDR2 YFSETQ. The CDR3 covers 16 residues. The ends lost 6 bases at V and 8 bases at J; junction bases unmatched: 13.

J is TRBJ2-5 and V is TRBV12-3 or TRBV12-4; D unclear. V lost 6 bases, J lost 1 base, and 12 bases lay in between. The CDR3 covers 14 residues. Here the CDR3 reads CASRNRSIQETQYF. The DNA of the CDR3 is TGTGCCAGCAGGAACCGAAGTATCCAAGAGACCCAGTACTTC.

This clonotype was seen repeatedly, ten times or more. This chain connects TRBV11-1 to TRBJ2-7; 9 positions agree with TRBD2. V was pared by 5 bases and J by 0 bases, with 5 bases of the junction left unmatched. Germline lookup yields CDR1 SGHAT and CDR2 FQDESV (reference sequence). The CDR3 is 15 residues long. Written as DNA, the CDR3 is TGTGCCAGCAGCCCAAGTAGCGGGGGCTCCTACGAGCAGTACTTC. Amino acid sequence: CASSPSSGGSYEQYF.

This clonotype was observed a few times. Written as DNA, the CDR3 is TGTGCCATCAGTGATGCGGGGGTTAACGTCCGCTCTGGAAACACCATATATTTT. Translation gives CAISDAGVNVRSGNTIYF. V and J are TRBV10-3 and TRBJ1-3, with a weak D call TRBD1 (5 bases). With 3 bases removed from V and 0 bases from J, the gap between germline ends came to 18 bases. Germline V gene sequence: CDR1 ENHRY, CDR2 SYGVKD. The CDR3 is 18 residues long.

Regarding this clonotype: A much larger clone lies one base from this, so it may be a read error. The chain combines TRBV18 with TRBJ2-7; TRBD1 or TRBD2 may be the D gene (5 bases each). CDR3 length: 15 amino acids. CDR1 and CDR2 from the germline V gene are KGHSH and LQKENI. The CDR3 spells CASSLTRDGTYKQYF. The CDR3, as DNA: TGTGCCAGCTCACTTACCCGGGACGGGACCTACAAGCAGTACTTC.

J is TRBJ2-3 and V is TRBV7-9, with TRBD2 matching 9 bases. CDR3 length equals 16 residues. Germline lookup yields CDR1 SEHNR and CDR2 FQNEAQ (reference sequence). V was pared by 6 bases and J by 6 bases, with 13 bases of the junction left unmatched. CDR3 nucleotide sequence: TGTGCCAGCAGAGCGCGGCGGGAGGGCCTGAAGGATACGCAGTATTTT. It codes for CASRARREGLKDTQYF.

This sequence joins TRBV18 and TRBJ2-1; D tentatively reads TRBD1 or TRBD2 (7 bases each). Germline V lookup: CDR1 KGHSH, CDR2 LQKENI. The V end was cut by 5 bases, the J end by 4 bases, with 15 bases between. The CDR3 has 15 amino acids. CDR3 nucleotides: TGTGCCAGCTCAGCGACAGGGCGGGGGTACAATGAGCAGTTCTTC. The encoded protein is CASSATGRGYNEQFF. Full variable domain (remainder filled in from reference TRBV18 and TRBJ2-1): NAGVMQNPRHLVRRRGQEARLRCSPMKGHSHVYWYRQLPEEGLKFMVYLQKENIIDESGMPKERFSAEFPKEGPSILRIQQVVRGDSAAYFCASSATGRGYNEQFFGPGTRLTVL.

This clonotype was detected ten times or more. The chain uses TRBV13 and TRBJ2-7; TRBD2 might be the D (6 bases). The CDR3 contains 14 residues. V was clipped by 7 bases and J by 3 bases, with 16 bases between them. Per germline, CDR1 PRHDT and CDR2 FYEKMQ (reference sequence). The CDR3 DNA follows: TGTGCCAGCAAAATGGAGGGAGTTGGCTACGAGCAGTACTTC. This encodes CASKMEGVGYEQYF.

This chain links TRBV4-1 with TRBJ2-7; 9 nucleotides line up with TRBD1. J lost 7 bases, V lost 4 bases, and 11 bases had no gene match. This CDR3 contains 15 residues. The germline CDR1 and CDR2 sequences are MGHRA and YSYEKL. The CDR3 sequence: CASSPKETGGEEQYF. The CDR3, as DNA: TGCGCCAGCAGCCCCAAGGAGACAGGGGGTGAGGAGCAGTACTTC.

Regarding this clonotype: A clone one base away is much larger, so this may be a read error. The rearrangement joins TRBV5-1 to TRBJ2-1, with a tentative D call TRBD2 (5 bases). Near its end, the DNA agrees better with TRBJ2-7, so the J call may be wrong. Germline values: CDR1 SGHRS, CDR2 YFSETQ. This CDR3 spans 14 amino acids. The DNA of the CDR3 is TGCGCCAGCAGCTCGGGCGGGTGGCCCAATGAGCAGTACTTC. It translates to CASSSGGWPNEQYF.

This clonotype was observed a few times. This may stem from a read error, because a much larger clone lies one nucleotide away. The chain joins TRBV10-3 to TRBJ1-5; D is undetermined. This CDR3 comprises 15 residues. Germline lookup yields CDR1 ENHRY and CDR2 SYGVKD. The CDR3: CAVSEVGGGPQPQHF. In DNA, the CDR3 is TGTGCCGTCAGTGAGGTCGGTGGCGGCCCACAGCCCCAGCATTTT.

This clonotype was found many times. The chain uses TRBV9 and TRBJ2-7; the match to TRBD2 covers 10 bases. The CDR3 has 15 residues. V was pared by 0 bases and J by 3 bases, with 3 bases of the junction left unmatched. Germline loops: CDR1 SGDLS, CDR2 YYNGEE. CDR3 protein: CASSVGLAGIYEQYF. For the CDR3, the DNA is TGTGCCAGCAGCGTAGGACTAGCGGGTATCTACGAGCAGTACTTC. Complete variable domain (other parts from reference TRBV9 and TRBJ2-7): DSGVTQTPKHLITATGQRVTLRCSPRSGDLSVYWYQQSLDQGLQFLIQYYNGEERAKGNILERFSAQQFPDLHSELNLSSLELGDSALYFCASSVGLAGIYEQYFGPGTRLTVT.

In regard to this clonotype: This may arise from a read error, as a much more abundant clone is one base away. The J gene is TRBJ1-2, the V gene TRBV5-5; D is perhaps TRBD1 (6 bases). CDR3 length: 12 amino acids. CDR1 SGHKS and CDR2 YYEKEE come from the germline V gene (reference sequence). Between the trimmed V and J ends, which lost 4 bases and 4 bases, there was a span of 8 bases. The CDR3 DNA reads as TGTGCCAGCAGCCGGGACATCTATGGCTACACCTTC. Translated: CASSRDIYGYTF.